The clone carrying this TCR beta chain was seen many times. Its cognate antigen is unknown. These data come from a study of beta chain features in type 1 diabetes. Study conclusions and caveats: Moderate yet significant TCRB CDR3 shortening was seen in Type 1 diabetes patients in all four CD4+ subsets.

Germline CDR1 is SGDLS and CDR2 is YYNGEE. This CDR3 is built from 14 residues. V lost 2 bases to trimming and J lost 8 bases, with 14 bases between them. Expressed TCRB transcripts were sequenced after all isolated RNA was converted to cDNA. TCRdb's table, derived via immunoSEQ multiplex PCR, lists solely in-frame clones and lacks some. The table records 150,000 to 170,000 clones, around 8% of them present only once. Sequenced sample: central memory CD4+ T cells from blood. The V gene is TRBV9, the J gene TRBJ2-1; D may be TRBD2 (6 bases). The sequence came from a man between 18 and 35 years old in good health. The CDR3 protein is CASSVDYLRDEQFF. The CDR3 DNA follows: TGTGCCAGCAGCGTGGACTACCTCCGGGATGAGCAGTTCTTC.